The 7 T cell receptor beta chains presented below share a single source sample, sequenced in a study of T-cell reconstitution after alpha-beta-depleted transplantation in children (dated by TCRdb to the mid-2010s). The library was prepared using PCR. The sample was run on an Illumina HiSeq 2500. Molecular barcoding was employed in the preparation of TCR libraries, with unique molecular identifiers being used to normalize TCRbeta repertoire quantification. Starting from the raw public reads, TCRdb applied fastp trimming at Q25, assembled clones with MiXCR and retained in-frame beta chains. Merged by CDR3 protein, the rows form single entries marked with the most common genes and DNA. The sample table contains some 550,000 distinct CDR3 sequences; only one count was recorded for about 16% of them. 2.5% to 4% of the sample belongs to the ten largest clones. This sample comprised PBMCs from the stem cell graft donor, obtained from the stem cell graft. The receptors stem from a human donor who donated a stem cell graft to a child with acute lymphoblastic leukemia.

The chain carries TRBV5-1 and TRBJ2-7, with D tentatively TRBD1 or TRBD2 (6 bases each). CDR1 SGHRS and CDR2 YFSETQ come from the germline V gene. The CDR3 runs 14 residues. Trimming removed 0 bases at V and 6 bases at J, with 13 bases between. Here the CDR3 DNA reads TGCGCCAGCAGCTTGGCCACAGGGAGGTCCGAGCAGTACTTC. This encodes CASSLATGRSEQYF.

The rearrangement uses TRBV5-1 and TRBJ2-3; 8 bases match TRBD2. The V segment lost 0 bases and the J segment 1 base; nucleotides outside the gene matches: 13. Germline-derived CDR1 and CDR2 are SGHRS and YFSETQ. The CDR3 is 19 residues long. DNA for the CDR3: TGCGCCAGCAGCTTGGAGGGAAGCGGGAGAAGGAGAGGCACAGATACGCAGTATTTT. Residues: CASSLEGSGRRRGTDTQYF.

A few counts support this clonotype. The rearrangement joins TRBV11-2 to TRBJ2-1; tentative D call: TRBD2 (5 bases). CDR3 length: 14 residues. V was clipped by 5 bases and J by 6 bases, with 14 bases between them. Germline assignment: CDR1 SGHAT and CDR2 FQNNGV. The CDR3 DNA reads as TGTGCCAGCAGCACACCACGGGGATTCAATGAGCAGTTCTTC. It codes for CASSTPRGFNEQFF. Variable domain in full (rest from reference TRBV11-2 and TRBJ2-1): EAGVAQSPRYKIIEKRQSVAFWCNPISGHATLYWYQQILGQGPKLLIQFQNNGVVDDSQLPKDRFSAERLKGVDSTLKIQPAKLEDSAVYLCASSTPRGFNEQFFGPGTRLTVL.

Comments on this clonotype: Its ends do not fully match the called genes, so a read error is possible. The V call is TRBV7-9, the J call TRBJ1-1, with unresolved D. The length of the CDR3 is 11 residues. The V gene's germline CDR1 is SEHNR and CDR2 FQNEAQ (reference sequence). CDR3 sequence reads: CASSPATGAFF. The CDR3, as DNA: TGTGCCAGCAGCCCAGCCACTGGAGCTTTCTTT.

J is TRBJ1-2 and V is TRBV29-1; the D is unclear. V lost 6 bases and J 4 bases, leaving 12 bases between the germline ends. The CDR3 runs to 12 residues. Germline V gene lookup returns CDR1 SQVTM and CDR2 ANQGSEA. In nucleotides, the CDR3 is TGCAGCGTCGCTCTAGAAGGCTATGGCTACACCTTC. It codes for CSVALEGYGYTF.

This clonotype has a handful of counts. V gene TRBV7-3 combines with J gene TRBJ2-5, with 8 bases lining up with TRBD1. Per germline, CDR1 SGHTA and CDR2 FQGTGA. The CDR3 consists of 16 residues. V shed 5 bases and J 5 bases; nucleotides not matched to a gene: 13. The CDR3 protein is CASSPLALDRVETQYF. CDR3 nucleotides: TGTGCCAGCAGCCCCCTGGCCTTGGACAGGGTGGAGACCCAGTACTTC.

CDR3 DNA: TGTGCCAGCAGTCGACCCCTGGGGACAGGGGACACTGAAGCTTTCTTT. It translates to CASSRPLGTGDTEAFF. The gene calls are TRBV12-3 or TRBV12-4 and TRBJ1-1, with 10 nucleotides matching TRBD1. The CDR3 runs to 16 residues. The V segment lost 5 bases and the J segment 3 bases; nucleotides outside the gene matches: 9.